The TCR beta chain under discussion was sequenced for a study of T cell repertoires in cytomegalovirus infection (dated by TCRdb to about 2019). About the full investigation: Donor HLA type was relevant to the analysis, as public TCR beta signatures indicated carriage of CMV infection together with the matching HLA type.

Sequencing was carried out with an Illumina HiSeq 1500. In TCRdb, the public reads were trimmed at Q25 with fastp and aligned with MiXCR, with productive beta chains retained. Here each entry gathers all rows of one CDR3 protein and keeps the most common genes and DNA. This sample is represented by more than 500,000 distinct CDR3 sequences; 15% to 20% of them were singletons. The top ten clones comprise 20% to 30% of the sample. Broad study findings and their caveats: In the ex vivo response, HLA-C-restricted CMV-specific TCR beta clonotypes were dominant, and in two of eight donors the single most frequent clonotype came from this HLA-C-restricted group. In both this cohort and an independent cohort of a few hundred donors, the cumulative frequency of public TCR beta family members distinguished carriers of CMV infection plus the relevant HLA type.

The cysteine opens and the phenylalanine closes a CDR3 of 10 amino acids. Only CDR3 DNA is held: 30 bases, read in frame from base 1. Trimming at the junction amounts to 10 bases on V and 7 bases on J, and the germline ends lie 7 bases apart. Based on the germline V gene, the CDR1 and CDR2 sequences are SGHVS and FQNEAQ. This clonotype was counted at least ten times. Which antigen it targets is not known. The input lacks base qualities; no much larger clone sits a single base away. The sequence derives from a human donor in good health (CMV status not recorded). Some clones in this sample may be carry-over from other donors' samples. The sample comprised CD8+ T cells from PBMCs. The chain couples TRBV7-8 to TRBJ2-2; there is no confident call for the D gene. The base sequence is TGTGCCACCCGAGGCGGGGAGCTGTTTTTT. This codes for CATRGGELFF.